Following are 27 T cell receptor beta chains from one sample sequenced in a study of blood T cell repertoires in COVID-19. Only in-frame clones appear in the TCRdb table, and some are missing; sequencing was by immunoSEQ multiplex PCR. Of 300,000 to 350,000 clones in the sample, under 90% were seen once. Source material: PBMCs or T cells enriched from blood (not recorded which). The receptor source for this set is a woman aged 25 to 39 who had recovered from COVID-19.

CDR3 in amino acids: CASSQDIALTLAEDTDTQYF. The CDR3 coding sequence is TGTGCCAGCAGCCAAGACATAGCCTTAACCCTAGCGGAGGACACAGATACGCAGTATTTT. The chain combines TRBV3-1 (or the pseudogene TRBV3-2) with TRBJ2-3; 7 bases are shared with TRBD2. CDR1 and CDR2 (germline): LGHDT, YNNKEL (reference sequence). The CDR3 loop spans 20 amino acids. V lost 0 bases, J lost 2 bases, and 17 bases stayed unmatched.

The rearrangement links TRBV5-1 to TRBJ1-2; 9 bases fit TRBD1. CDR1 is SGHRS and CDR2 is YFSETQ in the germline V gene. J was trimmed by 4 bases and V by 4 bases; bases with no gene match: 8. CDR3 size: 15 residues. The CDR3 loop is CASSIHRQGGYGYTF. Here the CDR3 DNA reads TGCGCCAGCAGCATCCATCGACAGGGGGGCTATGGCTACACCTTC.

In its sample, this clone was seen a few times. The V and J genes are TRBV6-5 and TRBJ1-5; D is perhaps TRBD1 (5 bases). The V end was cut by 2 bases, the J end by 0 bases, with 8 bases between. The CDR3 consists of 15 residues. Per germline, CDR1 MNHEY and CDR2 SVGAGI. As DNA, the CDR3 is TGTGCCAGCAGTTACGACAGATATAGCAATCAGCCCCAGCATTTT. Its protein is CASSYDRYSNQPQHF.

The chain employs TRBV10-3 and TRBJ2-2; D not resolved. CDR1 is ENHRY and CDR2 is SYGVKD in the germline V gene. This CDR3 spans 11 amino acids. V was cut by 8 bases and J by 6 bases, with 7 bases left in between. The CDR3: CAIEVAGELFF. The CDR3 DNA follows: TGTGCCATCGAGGTAGCCGGGGAGCTGTTTTTT.

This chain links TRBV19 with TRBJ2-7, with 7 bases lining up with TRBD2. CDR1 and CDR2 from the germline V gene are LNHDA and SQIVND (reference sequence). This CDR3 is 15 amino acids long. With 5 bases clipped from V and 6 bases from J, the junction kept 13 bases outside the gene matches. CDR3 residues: CASSHTGGGSVEQYF. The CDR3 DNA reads TGTGCCAGTAGTCACACTGGGGGGGGATCGGTCGAGCAGTACTTC.

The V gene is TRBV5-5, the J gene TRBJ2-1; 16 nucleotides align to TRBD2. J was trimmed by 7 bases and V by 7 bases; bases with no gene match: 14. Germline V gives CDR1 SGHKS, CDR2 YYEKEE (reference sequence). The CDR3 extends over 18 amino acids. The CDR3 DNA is TGTGCCAGCCGAACCGGGACTAGCGGGAGGGGGACAAGAAATGAGCAGTTCTTC. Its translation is CASRTGTSGRGTRNEQFF.

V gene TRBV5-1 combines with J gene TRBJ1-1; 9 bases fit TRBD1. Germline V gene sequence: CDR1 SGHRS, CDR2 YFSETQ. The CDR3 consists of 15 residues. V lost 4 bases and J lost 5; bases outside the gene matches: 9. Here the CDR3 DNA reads TGCGCCAGCAGCGGCTTACCGGGACAGGGTACTGAAGCTTTCTTT. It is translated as CASSGLPGQGTEAFF.

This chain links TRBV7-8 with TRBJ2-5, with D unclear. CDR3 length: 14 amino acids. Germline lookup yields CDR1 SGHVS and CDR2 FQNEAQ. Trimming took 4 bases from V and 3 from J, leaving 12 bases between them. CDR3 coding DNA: TGTGCCAGCAGCTCTCGACGCGGAAAAGAGACCCAGTACTTC. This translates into CASSSRRGKETQYF.

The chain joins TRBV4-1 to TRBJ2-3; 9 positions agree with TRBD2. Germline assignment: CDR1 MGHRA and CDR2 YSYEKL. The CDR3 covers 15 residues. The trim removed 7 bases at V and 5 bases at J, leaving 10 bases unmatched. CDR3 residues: CASNPAGGPKDTQYF. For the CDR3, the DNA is TGCGCCAGCAATCCGGCGGGAGGGCCAAAAGATACGCAGTATTTT.

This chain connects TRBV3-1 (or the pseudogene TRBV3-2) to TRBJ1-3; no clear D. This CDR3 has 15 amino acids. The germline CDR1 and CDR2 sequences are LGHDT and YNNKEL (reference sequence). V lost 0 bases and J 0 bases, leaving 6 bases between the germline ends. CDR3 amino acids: CASSQDMSSGNTIYF. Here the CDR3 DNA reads TGTGCCAGCAGCCAAGACATGAGCTCTGGAAACACCATATATTTT.

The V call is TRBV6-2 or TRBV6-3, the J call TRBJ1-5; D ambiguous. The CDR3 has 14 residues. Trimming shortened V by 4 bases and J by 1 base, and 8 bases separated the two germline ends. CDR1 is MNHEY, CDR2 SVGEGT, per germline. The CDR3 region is CASSSGWSNQPQHF. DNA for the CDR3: TGTGCCAGCAGTTCCGGTTGGAGCAATCAGCCCCAGCATTTT.

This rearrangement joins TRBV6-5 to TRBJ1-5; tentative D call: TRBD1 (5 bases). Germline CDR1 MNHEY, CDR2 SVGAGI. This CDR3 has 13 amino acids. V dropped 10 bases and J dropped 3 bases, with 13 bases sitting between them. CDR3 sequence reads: CATSTGVNQPQHF. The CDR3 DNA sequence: TGTGCCACCTCCACGGGGGTCAATCAGCCCCAGCATTTT.

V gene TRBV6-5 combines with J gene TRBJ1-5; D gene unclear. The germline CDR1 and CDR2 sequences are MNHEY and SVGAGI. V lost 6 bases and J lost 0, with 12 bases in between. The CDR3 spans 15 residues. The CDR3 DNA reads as TGTGCCAGCAGACCGGGATTTTATAGCAATCAGCCCCAGCATTTT. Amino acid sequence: CASRPGFYSNQPQHF.

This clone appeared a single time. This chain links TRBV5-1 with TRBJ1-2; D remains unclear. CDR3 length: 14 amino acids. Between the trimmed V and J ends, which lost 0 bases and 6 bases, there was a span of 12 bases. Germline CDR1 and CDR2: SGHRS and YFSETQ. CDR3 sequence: CASSLDIGRDGYTF. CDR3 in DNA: TGCGCCAGCAGCTTGGACATAGGGAGGGATGGCTACACCTTC.

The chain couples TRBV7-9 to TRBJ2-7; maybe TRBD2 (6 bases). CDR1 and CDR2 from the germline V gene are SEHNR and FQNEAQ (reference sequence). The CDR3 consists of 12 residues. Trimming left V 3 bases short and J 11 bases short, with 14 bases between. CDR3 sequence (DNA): TGTGCCAGCAGCTTGGGGGGACGGCTAAAGTACTTC. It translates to CASSLGGRLKYF.

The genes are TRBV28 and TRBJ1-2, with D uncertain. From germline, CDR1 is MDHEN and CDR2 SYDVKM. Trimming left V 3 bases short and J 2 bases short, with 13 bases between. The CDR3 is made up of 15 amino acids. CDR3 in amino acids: CASSFSSGGNYGYTF. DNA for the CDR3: TGTGCCAGCAGTTTTTCTTCCGGAGGGAACTATGGCTACACCTTC.

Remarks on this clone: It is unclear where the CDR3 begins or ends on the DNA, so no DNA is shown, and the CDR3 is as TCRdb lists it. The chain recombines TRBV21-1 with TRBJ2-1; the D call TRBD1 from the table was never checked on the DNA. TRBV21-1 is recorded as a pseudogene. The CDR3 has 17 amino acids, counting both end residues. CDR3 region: CASSGGFVGQGSNEQFF.

The CDR3 sequence is CASSLSGVGTGELFF. CDR3 sequence (DNA): TGTGCCAGCAGCCTTAGCGGTGTGGGCACCGGGGAGCTGTTTTTT. V and J are TRBV3-1 (or the pseudogene TRBV3-2) and TRBJ2-2, with D possibly TRBD2 on 6 matching bases. The germline CDR1 and CDR2 sequences are LGHDT and YNNKEL (reference sequence). V lost 4 bases, J lost 4 bases, and 13 bases lay in between. This CDR3 spans 15 amino acids.

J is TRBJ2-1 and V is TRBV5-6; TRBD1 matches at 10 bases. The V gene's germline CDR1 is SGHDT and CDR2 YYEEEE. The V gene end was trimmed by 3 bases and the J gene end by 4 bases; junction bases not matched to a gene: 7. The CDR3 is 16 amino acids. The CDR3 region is CASSWGQGHLYNEQFF. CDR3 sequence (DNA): TGTGCCAGCAGCTGGGGACAGGGGCACCTATACAATGAGCAGTTCTTC.

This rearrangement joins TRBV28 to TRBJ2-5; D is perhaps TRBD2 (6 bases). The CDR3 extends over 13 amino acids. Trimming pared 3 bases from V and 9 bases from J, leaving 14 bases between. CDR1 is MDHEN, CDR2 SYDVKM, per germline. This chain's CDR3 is CASSFMGGVAQYF. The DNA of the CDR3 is TGTGCCAGCAGTTTCATGGGAGGCGTCGCCCAGTACTTC.

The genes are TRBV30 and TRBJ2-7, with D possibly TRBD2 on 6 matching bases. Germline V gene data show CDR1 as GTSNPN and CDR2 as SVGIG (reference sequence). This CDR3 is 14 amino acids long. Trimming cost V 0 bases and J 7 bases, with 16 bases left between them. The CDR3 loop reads CAWSVGLALGEQYF. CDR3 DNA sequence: TGTGCCTGGAGTGTAGGGCTAGCGCTGGGTGAGCAGTACTTC.

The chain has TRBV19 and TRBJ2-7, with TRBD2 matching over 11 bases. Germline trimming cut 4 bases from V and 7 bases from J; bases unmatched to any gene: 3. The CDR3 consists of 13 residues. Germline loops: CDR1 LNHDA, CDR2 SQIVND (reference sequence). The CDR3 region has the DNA TGTGCCAGTAGTAGACTAGCGGGGAGGGAGCAGTACTTC. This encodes CASSRLAGREQYF.

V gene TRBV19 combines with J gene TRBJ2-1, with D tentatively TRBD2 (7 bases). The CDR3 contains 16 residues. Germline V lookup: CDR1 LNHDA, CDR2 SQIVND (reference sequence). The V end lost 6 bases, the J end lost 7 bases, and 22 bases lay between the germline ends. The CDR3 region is CASSHRGGAWVNEQFF. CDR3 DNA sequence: TGTGCCAGTAGCCATAGGGGGGGGGCGTGGGTAAATGAGCAGTTCTTC.

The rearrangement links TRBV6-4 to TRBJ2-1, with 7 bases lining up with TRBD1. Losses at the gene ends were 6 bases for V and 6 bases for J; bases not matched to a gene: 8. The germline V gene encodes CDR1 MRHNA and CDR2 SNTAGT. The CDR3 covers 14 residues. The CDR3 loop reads CASSLYDRVNEQFF. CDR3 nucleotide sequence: TGTGCCAGCAGCTTATACGACAGGGTCAATGAGCAGTTCTTC.

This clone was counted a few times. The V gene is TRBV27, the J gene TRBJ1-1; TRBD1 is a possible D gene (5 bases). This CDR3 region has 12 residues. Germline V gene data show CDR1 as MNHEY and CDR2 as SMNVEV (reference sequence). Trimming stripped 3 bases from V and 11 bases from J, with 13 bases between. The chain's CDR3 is CASSFQGQRAFF. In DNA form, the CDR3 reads TGTGCCAGCAGTTTTCAGGGCCAGAGGGCTTTCTTT.

The chain's CDR3 is CAISGGRSYSGNTIYF. CDR3 bases: TGTGCCATCAGTGGAGGCAGATCTTACTCTGGAAACACCATATATTTT. The chain links TRBV10-3 to TRBJ1-3; unclear D gene. Per the germline V gene, CDR1 is ENHRY and CDR2 is SYGVKD. V dropped 4 bases and J dropped 0 bases, with 13 bases sitting between them. The CDR3 length is 16 residues.

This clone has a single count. As DNA, the CDR3 is TGCGCCAGCAGCTTGGGCGGGAGTTTCACCGGGGAGCTGTTTTTT. It specifies CASSLGGSFTGELFF. The chain recombines TRBV5-1 with TRBJ2-2, with TRBD2 matching over 7 bases. This CDR3 spans 15 amino acids. Germline loops: CDR1 SGHRS, CDR2 YFSETQ. Losses at the gene ends were 0 bases for V and 4 bases for J; bases not matched to a gene: 3.